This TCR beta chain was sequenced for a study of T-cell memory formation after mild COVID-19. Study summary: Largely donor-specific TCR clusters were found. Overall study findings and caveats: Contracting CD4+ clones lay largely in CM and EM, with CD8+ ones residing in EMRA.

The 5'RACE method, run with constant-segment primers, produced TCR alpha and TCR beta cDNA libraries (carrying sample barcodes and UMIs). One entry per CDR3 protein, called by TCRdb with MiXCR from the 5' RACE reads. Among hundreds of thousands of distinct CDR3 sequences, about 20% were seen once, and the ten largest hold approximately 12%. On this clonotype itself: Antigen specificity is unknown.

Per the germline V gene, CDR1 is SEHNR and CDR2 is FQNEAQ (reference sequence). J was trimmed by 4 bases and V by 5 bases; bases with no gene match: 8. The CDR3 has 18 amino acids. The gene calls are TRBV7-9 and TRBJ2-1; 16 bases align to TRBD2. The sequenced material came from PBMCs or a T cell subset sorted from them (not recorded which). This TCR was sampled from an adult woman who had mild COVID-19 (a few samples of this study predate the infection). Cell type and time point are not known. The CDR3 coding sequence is TGTGCCAGCAGCCCTGGGACTAGCGGGAGGGCCGGGTACAATGAGCAGTTCTTC. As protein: CASSPGTSGRAGYNEQFF.